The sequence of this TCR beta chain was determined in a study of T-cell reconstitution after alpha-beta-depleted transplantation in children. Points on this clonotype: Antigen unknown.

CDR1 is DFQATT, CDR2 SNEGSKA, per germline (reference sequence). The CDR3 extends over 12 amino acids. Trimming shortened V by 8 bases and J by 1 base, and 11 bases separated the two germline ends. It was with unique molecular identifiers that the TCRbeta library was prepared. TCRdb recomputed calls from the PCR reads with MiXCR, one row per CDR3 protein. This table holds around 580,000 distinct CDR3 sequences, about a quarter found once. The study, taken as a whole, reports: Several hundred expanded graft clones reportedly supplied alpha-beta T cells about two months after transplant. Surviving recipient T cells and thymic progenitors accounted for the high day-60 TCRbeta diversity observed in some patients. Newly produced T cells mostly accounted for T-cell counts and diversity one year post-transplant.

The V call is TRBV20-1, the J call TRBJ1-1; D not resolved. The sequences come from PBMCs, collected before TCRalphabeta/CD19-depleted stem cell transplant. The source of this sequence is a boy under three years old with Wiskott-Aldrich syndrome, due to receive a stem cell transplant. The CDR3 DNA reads TGCAGTCAAGAGACCCGGAACACTGAAGCTTTCTTT. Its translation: CSQETRNTEAFF.